This TCR beta chain is drawn from a study of blood T cell repertoires in COVID-19. About the study: COVID-19 samples collected from the United States, Italy and Spain covered acute and convalescent phases. PBMCs, B-cell-depleted T cells, or T cells were the source of the cDNA or gDNA that made up the material.

While infection was still active, Seattle patients were enrolled and then followed longitudinally. This CDR3 region has 15 residues. CDR1 and CDR2 from the germline V gene are MNHEY and SVGEGT. The ends lost 2 bases at V and 2 bases at J; junction bases unmatched: 6. Methods used by the authors: Nucleated cell number was recorded as an estimate derived from reference gene primer amplification. The data were produced by immunoSEQ multiplex PCR, yet TCRdb's version contains in-frame clones alone and is incomplete. V and J calls and clone size are as listed in that table; D and trimming were resolved from the DNA. The sample includes fewer than 350,000 clones, approximately 90% seen only once; the top ten take just over 9.5%.

The chain uses TRBV6-2 or TRBV6-3 and TRBJ2-7; 7 bases match TRBD2. Sequencing was done on a sample of peripheral blood. The origin of this receptor is a man aged 25-40 years with COVID-19, enrolled during active disease. CDR3 coding DNA: TGTGCCAGCAGTTACAGTTCTAGCGGTACCTACGAGCAGTACTTC. Translation gives CASSYSSSGTYEQYF.